The entry that follows covers one T cell receptor beta chain sequence. Its antigen remains unidentified. Per-base qualities were not stored, and no clone one base away is much larger. The CDR3, from cysteine to phenylalanine, totals 19 residues. Only the CDR3 DNA stays, 57 bases, in frame from base 1. Trimming takes 3 bases from V and 3 bases from J, and the germline ends sit 23 bases apart. CDR1 KGHSH and CDR2 LQKENI are derived from the germline V gene. This sample stems from a study of shared clonotypes between healthy human individuals (dated by TCRdb to 2018 to 2020). Some background on the complete study: A few men and two women, aged 18 to 49 years, made up the cohort. Libraries were prepared and TCR repertoires were sequenced by different laboratories using diverse techniques, in order to increase sequencing depth and limit assay-specific biases. Per donor, three plates each were used for CD4 naive and CD4 memory, two for CD8 naive, and one for CD8 memory. Per donor, leukapheresis produced somewhere between about 0.8 and 9 billion PBMCs. To estimate repertoire size and how much clonotypes are shared between individuals, the study performed deep sequencing of blood TCR repertoires from a few healthy adults.

TCR CDR3 regions were amplified from genomic DNA by multiplex PCR using the deep immunoSEQ assay. Extracted genomic DNA from each cell subset was distributed evenly across all wells of several immunoSEQ 96-well plates, and each plate was treated as a replicate. For sorted subsets, around 200 ng genomic DNA, equal to tens of thousands of T cell genomes, was loaded into each replicate PCR. Purified libraries were quantified with a Qubit 3.0 fluorometer, sized on a Bioanalyzer 2100, and re-quantified with the KAPA Library Quantification kit. Every immunoSEQ 96-well plate was sequenced on a dedicated single-read 150-cycle Illumina NextSeq 550 flow cell. In the source study's methods: Because the immunoSEQ output included only junctional sequences and no quality scores, the filtering could not be the same as the filtering used for full-length reads. Sequences were annotated with PyIR, a Python wrapper for IgBLAST v1.9, and V/J genes and CDR3 were assigned using IMGT germline references. Reads with weak V/J assignments (E-value above 1e-6), missing CDR3, stop codons, out-of-frame junctions, or ambiguous translated residues were removed. V3J clonotypes were defined as sequences sharing an identical inferred V gene, J gene, and CDR3 amino acid sequence. To compute the percentage overlap between repertoires, the number of shared unique clonotypes was divided by the size of the smaller repertoire. Richness of each repertoire was evaluated using RTK rarefaction, the Chao1 estimator, and Recon v2.1 estimates of unobserved clonotypes. For all TCRbeta clonotypes obtained by the gDNA method from several donors, generation probabilities were computed with OLGA. Imported from immuneACCESS, the table was reduced by TCRdb to in-frame sequences with V and J called. These copies leave out some clones; in studies compared against another copy, an unresolved V gene accounts for under half, and the cause of the remainder is not known. V, J and clone size are those of that table, while D and trimming were read from the DNA. Recorded for this sample are around 200,000 clones; approximately 62% of them occurred a single time. The top ten constitute under 11% of the sample.

The paper as a whole reports these results and caveats: Only blood was sampled, and tissue TCR repertoires likely differ from those in blood. Naive subsets generally had larger estimated clonotype richness than memory subsets did. Based on pairwise subsampling, the degree of clonotype sharing among donors was expected to be affected by sequencing depth. Because the study included only a small number of donors, the genetic and exposure-history diversity represented was limited. Rarefaction of sorted-subset datasets indicated incomplete sequencing despite the large sequencing depth. Compared with non-shared clonotypes, clonotypes shared by all four sorted-subset donors had higher generation probabilities. When a handful of donors were compared, the shared fraction of clonotypes was roughly 5% for naive CD4, around 3.5% for naive CD8, 2.3% for memory CD4, and around 0.37% for memory CD8.

The donors were healthy, HIV-negative adults with no recently reported acute infections or vaccinations. Every donor was a Caucasian adult living in Nashville, Tennessee, USA. Magnetic negative selection was used to enrich CD4+ T cells, after which naive cells were positively selected on CD45RA and the negative fraction became the memory subset. After blood collection by leukapheresis, PBMCs were isolated using Ficoll-Histopaque density gradient centrifugation and then cryopreserved in the vapor phase of liquid nitrogen. Purity and quantity of every magnetically sorted T cell population were checked by analytical flow cytometry. From each sorted fraction, genomic DNA was isolated and quantified by UV absorbance on a Nanodrop 2000c.

Sequenced material: memory CD4+ T cells sorted from blood. Sample cell subset or site, as interpreted from the label and publication: CD45RA-negative fraction. The rearrangement combines TRBV18 with TRBJ2-2; the D gene is possibly TRBD1 or TRBD2, with 5 bases matching each. The source is a man aged 30 to 39 in good health. CDR3 protein: CASSPRRSRDQTYTGELFF. The bases read TGTGCCAGCTCACCGCGCCGCTCCCGGGACCAGACTTACACCGGGGAGCTGTTTTTT. Supplemented by the reference TRBV18 and TRBJ2-2 proteins around the CDR3, the complete variable domain is NAGVMQNPRHLVRRRGQEARLRCSPMKGHSHVYWYRQLPEEGLKFMVYLQKENIIDESGMPKERFSAEFPKEGPSILRIQQVVRGDSAAYFCASSPRRSRDQTYTGELFFGEGSRLTVL.